The 32 T cell receptor beta chains presented below share a single source sample, sequenced in a study of control samples from healthy donors and cancer patients. Sequencing was performed with immunoSEQ multiplex PCR; in TCRdb, only in-frame clones are kept and a portion is missing. The data show just over 80,000 clones, with approximately 89% seen just once and roughly 6% held by the top ten. Input material: blood. The receptors come from a man aged 50 to 59 in good health.

The rearrangement links TRBV5-4 to TRBJ1-6; a weak D match, TRBD1 (5 bases). Germline CDR1 reads SGHNT; CDR2 reads YYREEE (reference sequence). The CDR3 totals 16 residues. V lost 0 bases and J 4 bases, leaving 11 bases between the germline ends. The CDR3 nucleotides are TGTGCCAGCAGCTTGGAGCAGGGCGGGTATAATTCACCCCTCCACTTT. Translation: CASSLEQGGYNSPLHF.

This chain uses TRBV2 with TRBJ1-4, with no clear D. V was trimmed by 5 bases and J by 7 bases, leaving 14 bases between them. Looked up from germline, CDR1 is SNHLY and CDR2 is FYNNEI. The CDR3 length is 14 residues. CDR3 sequence reads: CASSPPWVSEKLFF. The CDR3 DNA reads as TGTGCCAGCAGTCCACCTTGGGTTAGTGAAAAACTGTTTTTT.

The chain recombines TRBV5-1 with TRBJ1-1, with unresolved D. The germline V gene encodes CDR1 SGHRS and CDR2 YFSETQ. This CDR3 has 13 amino acids. With 7 bases removed from V and 0 bases from J, the gap between germline ends came to 10 bases. The CDR3 sequence: CASRDNLNTEAFF. In DNA form, the CDR3 reads TGCGCCAGCCGAGACAACCTGAACACTGAAGCTTTCTTT.

The gene calls are TRBV30 and TRBJ1-4, with TRBD1 matching over 10 bases. V lost 6 bases and J lost 6; bases outside the gene matches: 7. The CDR3 spans 14 residues. Germline V lookup: CDR1 GTSNPN, CDR2 SVGIG (reference sequence). The chain's CDR3 is CACQPGTGDEKLFF. The CDR3 DNA reads TGTGCCTGCCAACCCGGGACAGGGGATGAAAAACTGTTTTTT.

V gene TRBV12-3 or TRBV12-4 combines with J gene TRBJ2-5; 8 positions agree with TRBD1. This CDR3 comprises 12 residues. Losses at the gene ends were 8 bases for V and 5 bases for J; bases not matched to a gene: 4. The CDR3 nucleotides read TGTGCCAGCGCAGGGGGCAGGGAGACCCAGTACTTC. Translating it yields CASAGGRETQYF.

V usage is TRBV5-1 and J usage is TRBJ1-3; 9 nucleotides agree with TRBD1. Germline CDR1 is SGHRS and CDR2 is YFSETQ. J gave up 0 bases and V 3 bases, and 7 bases lay outside the gene matches. CDR3 size: 17 residues. The CDR3 DNA reads as TGCGCCAGCAGCTCCGGGACAGGGCCCTTCTCTGGAAACACCATATATTTT. As protein: CASSSGTGPFSGNTIYF.

This chain links TRBV12-1 with TRBJ2-7. TRBV12-1 is annotated as a pseudogene. The CDR3 has 15 amino acids. CDR3 DNA: TGTGCCAGCAGCTTTGACCCCCAAGAAGGCTACGAGCAGTACTTC. It is translated as CASSFDPQEGYEQYF.

This chain joins TRBV21-1 and TRBJ1-2. TRBV21-1 is reported as a pseudogene. This CDR3 spans 17 amino acids. The CDR3 region is CASANLTPGDRPYGYTF. DNA of the CDR3: TGTGCCAGCGCGAATCTTACCCCGGGAGACCGTCCCTATGGCTACACCTTC.

The rearrangement joins TRBV5-1 to TRBJ1-6; TRBD1 agrees at 7 bases. In germline, CDR1 is SGHRS, CDR2 YFSETQ. V trimming: 9 bases; J trimming: 3 bases; junction bases outside the gene matches: 3. The CDR3 has 13 residues. The chain's CDR3 is CATRDSYNSPLHF. The DNA of the CDR3 is TGCGCCACCCGGGACAGCTATAATTCACCCCTCCACTTT.

V usage is TRBV11-1 and J usage is TRBJ2-2, with TRBD1 identical over 8 bases. The ends lost 5 bases at V and 4 bases at J; junction bases unmatched: 3. The germline CDR1 and CDR2 sequences are SGHAT and FQDESV (reference sequence). This CDR3 region has 14 residues. The CDR3 region is CASSRQGITGELFF. The CDR3 bases are TGTGCCAGCAGCAGACAGGGGATCACCGGGGAGCTGTTTTTT.

The chain links TRBV5-8 to TRBJ1-1; a weak D match, TRBD1 (6 bases). The CDR3 extends over 18 amino acids. The germline V gene encodes CDR1 SGHTS and CDR2 YDEGEE. V dropped 0 bases and J dropped 2 bases, with 20 bases sitting between them. CDR3 sequence reads: CASSLGFGFGQFNTEAFF. In DNA, the CDR3 is TGTGCCAGCAGCTTGGGTTTTGGATTCGGACAGTTCAACACTGAAGCTTTCTTT.

This clone was seen only once. This chain connects TRBV6-5 to TRBJ1-5; 9 bases fit TRBD1. CDR3 length equals 15 residues. Germline lookup yields CDR1 MNHEY and CDR2 SVGAGI. The V gene end was trimmed by 8 bases and the J gene end by 5 bases; junction bases not matched to a gene: 10. The CDR3 here is CASGGKQGAYQPQHF. The CDR3 bases are TGTGCCAGCGGGGGGAAACAGGGGGCCTATCAGCCCCAGCATTTT.

This chain uses TRBV11-3 with TRBJ2-1, with a tentative D call TRBD1 (5 bases). The CDR3 sequence is 13 residues long. Germline CDR1 SGHNT, CDR2 YENEEA. V was pared by 2 bases and J by 8 bases, with 10 bases between. CDR3 protein: CASSLFRADEQFF. CDR3 nucleotide sequence: TGTGCCAGCAGCTTATTCAGGGCAGATGAGCAGTTCTTC.

The chain joins TRBV7-9 to TRBJ1-1, with D unresolved. The CDR3 runs to 12 residues. The germline V gene has CDR1 SEHNR and CDR2 FQNEAQ (reference sequence). The germline V and J ends were trimmed by 8 bases and 1 base, with 8 bases remaining between them. Written as DNA, the CDR3 is TGTGCCAGCGGACTGCGGAACACTGAAGCTTTCTTT. This encodes CASGLRNTEAFF. Using reference TRBV7-9 and TRBJ1-1 for the parts outside the CDR3, the full variable domain is DTGVSQNPRHKITKRGQNVTFRCDPISEHNRLYWYRQTLGQGPEFLTYFQNEAQLEKSRLLSDRFSAERPKGSFSTLEIQRTEQGDSAMYLCASGLRNTEAFFGQGTRLTVV.

This sequence joins TRBV18 and TRBJ1-2; D not resolved. This CDR3 is built from 15 residues. Deletions cut 2 bases from V and 6 bases from J, with 16 bases between. CDR1 is KGHSH and CDR2 is LQKENI in the germline V gene. The CDR3 sequence is CASSPASGLGNGYTF. The CDR3 bases are TGTGCCAGCTCACCAGCCTCTGGGTTAGGAAATGGCTACACCTTC. Together with reference TRBV18 and TRBJ1-2, the CDR3 gives the full variable domain: NAGVMQNPRHLVRRRGQEARLRCSPMKGHSHVYWYRQLPEEGLKFMVYLQKENIIDESGMPKERFSAEFPKEGPSILRIQQVVRGDSAAYFCASSPASGLGNGYTFGSGTRLTVV.

This chain uses TRBV19 with TRBJ1-2; no firm D call. V was cut by 5 bases and J by 4 bases, with 14 bases left in between. The CDR3 is made up of 14 amino acids. Germline-derived CDR1 and CDR2 are LNHDA and SQIVND (reference sequence). The CDR3 reads CASSPVAETYGYTF. CDR3 bases: TGTGCCAGTAGTCCCGTCGCAGAAACCTATGGCTACACCTTC.

This clone occurred once. V and J are TRBV5-1 and TRBJ2-3; no definite D call. The V gene lost 2 bases and the J gene lost 1 base, with 8 bases spanning the gap. Per the germline V gene, CDR1 is SGHRS and CDR2 is YFSETQ. This CDR3 has 14 amino acids. CDR3 protein: CASSFIAGTDTQYF. As DNA, the CDR3 is TGCGCCAGCAGCTTTATAGCAGGCACAGATACGCAGTATTTT.

The V gene is TRBV24-1, the J gene TRBJ2-1, with TRBD1 matching 8 bases. The CDR3 contains 14 residues. The germline V gene encodes CDR1 KGHDR and CDR2 SFDVKD. V dropped 4 bases and J dropped 7; count of bases not matched to a gene: 5. The CDR3 sequence: CATSDPDRVNEQFF. For the CDR3, the DNA is TGTGCCACCAGTGACCCGGACAGGGTGAATGAGCAGTTCTTC.

The rearrangement joins TRBV15 to TRBJ2-2; tentatively, D is TRBD1 (5 bases). The CDR3 contains 15 residues. Germline values: CDR1 LNHNV, CDR2 YYDKDF (reference sequence). Trimming removed 3 bases at V and 3 bases at J, with 11 bases between. The CDR3, as DNA: TGTGCCACCAGCAGCCTTACCAGGGACACCGGGGAGCTGTTTTTT. Protein sequence: CATSSLTRDTGELFF.

The chain has TRBV30 and TRBJ2-3; D is possibly TRBD2 (6 bases). The germline V and J ends were trimmed by 2 bases and 1 base, with 10 bases remaining between them. This CDR3 is 14 amino acids long. Germline CDR1 GTSNPN, CDR2 SVGIG (reference sequence). The CDR3 DNA follows: TGTGCCTGGAGTCGAGGGACTGGCACAGATACGCAGTATTTT. Translation gives CAWSRGTGTDTQYF.

The J gene is TRBJ1-3, the V gene TRBV15, with D perhaps TRBD1 (5 bases). V lost 5 bases and J lost 1, with 12 bases in between. This CDR3 contains 15 residues. Per germline, CDR1 LNHNV and CDR2 YYDKDF (reference sequence). As DNA, the CDR3 is TGTGCCACCAGCCCGGGGCAGGGATCTGGAAACACCATATATTTT. It yields the protein CATSPGQGSGNTIYF.

This clone was recorded a few times. The chain couples TRBV13 to TRBJ1-6, with 8 bases fitting TRBD1. The junction had 10 bases not matched to a gene; V was cut back by 5 bases and J by 7 bases. The CDR3 is 16 residues long. From germline, CDR1 is PRHDT and CDR2 FYEKMQ (reference sequence). The CDR3, as DNA: TGTGCCAGCAGCCTAAAGAGACAGGGGAAGAATTCACCCCTCCACTTT. Its translation is CASSLKRQGKNSPLHF.

The rearrangement links TRBV11-2 to TRBJ2-5; D not resolved. Germline assignment: CDR1 SGHAT and CDR2 FQNNGV. This CDR3 is built from 14 residues. Trimming removed 0 bases at V and 5 bases at J, with 10 bases between. The CDR3 here is CASSLDPQGETQYF. The CDR3 DNA sequence: TGTGCCAGCAGCTTAGATCCTCAAGGGGAGACCCAGTACTTC.

J is TRBJ1-5 and V is TRBV18; 7 bases line up with TRBD1. Unmatched junction bases numbered 3, after V lost 5 bases and J lost 5 bases. Germline loops: CDR1 KGHSH, CDR2 LQKENI. The CDR3 is 13 amino acids. DNA of the CDR3: TGTGCCAGCTCATCCGACAGGGATCAGCCCCAGCATTTT. Amino acid sequence: CASSSDRDQPQHF.

The chain links TRBV11-1 to TRBJ1-2; 8 bases match TRBD1. Germline V gives CDR1 SGHAT, CDR2 FQDESV (reference sequence). The CDR3 runs 13 residues. With 7 bases clipped from V and 2 bases from J, the junction kept 3 bases outside the gene matches. The CDR3 coding sequence is TGTGCCAGCACCTCAGGGGGCAACTATGGCTACACCTTC. Encoded protein: CASTSGGNYGYTF.

The chain carries TRBV2 and TRBJ1-5; the D is unclear. Germline-derived CDR1 and CDR2 are SNHLY and FYNNEI. The CDR3 length is 15 residues. Trimming pared 7 bases from V and 0 bases from J, leaving 13 bases between. This CDR3 is CASKIEAYSNQPQHF. The DNA for the CDR3 is TGTGCCAGCAAAATAGAGGCCTATAGCAATCAGCCCCAGCATTTT.

The gene calls are TRBV13 and TRBJ1-1; D ambiguous. V lost 3 bases and J lost 0, with 8 bases in between. The CDR3 runs to 14 residues. Germline assignment: CDR1 PRHDT and CDR2 FYEKMQ (reference sequence). The DNA of the CDR3 is TGTGCCAGCAGCTTTGGCAGCATGAACACTGAAGCTTTCTTT. It specifies CASSFGSMNTEAFF.

The rearrangement uses TRBV5-4 and TRBJ2-7; D remains unclear. The V gene lost 1 base and the J gene lost 2 bases, with 13 bases spanning the gap. The CDR3 is 15 amino acids. Germline V lookup: CDR1 SGHNT, CDR2 YYREEE (reference sequence). The CDR3 DNA is TGTGCCAGCAGCTTGAGGAAAAGTCTTACCTACGAGCAGTACTTC. Amino acids: CASSLRKSLTYEQYF. The variable domain in full, with the rest retrieved from reference TRBV5-4 and TRBJ2-7, is ETGVTQSPTHLIKTRGQQVTLRCSSQSGHNTVSWYQQALGQGPQFIFQYYREEENGRGNFPPRFSGLQFPNYSSELNVNALELDDSALYLCASSLRKSLTYEQYFGPGTRLTVT.

As DNA, the CDR3 is TGCGCCAGCAGCCAAGGGGACTCTTACAATGAGCAGTTCTTC. It encodes CASSQGDSYNEQFF. The chain uses TRBV4-1 and TRBJ2-1; weak D call: TRBD2 (6 bases). Germline V CDR1 and CDR2: MGHRA, YSYEKL. This CDR3 has 14 amino acids. V was trimmed by 1 base and J by 4 bases, leaving 8 bases between them.

The CDR3 DNA is TGTGCCAGCAGCGTAGAGGGGAACACTGAAGCTTTCTTT. Encoded protein: CASSVEGNTEAFF. The chain combines TRBV9 with TRBJ1-1; unclear D gene. The CDR3 length is 13 residues. Germline V gene sequence: CDR1 SGDLS, CDR2 YYNGEE. V was trimmed by 0 bases and J by 1 base, leaving 4 bases between them. The variable domain in full, with the rest retrieved from reference TRBV9 and TRBJ1-1, is DSGVTQTPKHLITATGQRVTLRCSPRSGDLSVYWYQQSLDQGLQFLIQYYNGEERAKGNILERFSAQQFPDLHSELNLSSLELGDSALYFCASSVEGNTEAFFGQGTRLTVV.

The chain uses TRBV7-8 and TRBJ2-3; 10 bases fit TRBD2. The CDR3 runs 20 residues. Per the germline V gene, CDR1 is SGHVS and CDR2 is FQNEAQ. The J segment lost 2 bases and the V segment lost 3 bases, leaving 17 bases of the junction unmatched. This CDR3 is CASSFLPSGGDLRDTDTQYF. In nucleotides, the CDR3 is TGTGCCAGCAGCTTCCTTCCGAGCGGGGGGGACCTTCGGGACACAGATACGCAGTATTTT.

This sequence joins TRBV29-1 and TRBJ1-1; D may be TRBD1 (5 bases). CDR3 size: 15 residues. V gave up 0 bases and J gave up 0 bases, with 11 bases separating them. CDR1 SQVTM and CDR2 ANQGSEA come from the germline V gene. CDR3 sequence reads: CSVEDRATMNTEAFF. CDR3 in DNA: TGCAGCGTTGAAGACAGGGCAACCATGAACACTGAAGCTTTCTTT.